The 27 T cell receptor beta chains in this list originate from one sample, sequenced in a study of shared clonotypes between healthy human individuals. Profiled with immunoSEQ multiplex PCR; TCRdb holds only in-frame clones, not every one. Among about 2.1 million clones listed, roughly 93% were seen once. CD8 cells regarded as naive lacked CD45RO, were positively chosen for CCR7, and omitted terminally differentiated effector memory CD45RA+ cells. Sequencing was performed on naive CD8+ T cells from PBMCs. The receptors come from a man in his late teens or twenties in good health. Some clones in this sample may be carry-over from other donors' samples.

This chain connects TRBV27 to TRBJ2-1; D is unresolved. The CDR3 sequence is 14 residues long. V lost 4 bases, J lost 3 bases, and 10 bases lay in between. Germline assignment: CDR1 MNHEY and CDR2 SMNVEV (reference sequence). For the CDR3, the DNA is TGTGCCAGCAGTTCTGTCCAGTTCTACAATGAGCAGTTCTTC. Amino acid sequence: CASSSVQFYNEQFF.

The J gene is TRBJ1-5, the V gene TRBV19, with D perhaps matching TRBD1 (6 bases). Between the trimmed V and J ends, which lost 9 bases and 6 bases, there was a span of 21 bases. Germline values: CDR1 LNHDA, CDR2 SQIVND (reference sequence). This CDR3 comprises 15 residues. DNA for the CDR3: TGTGCCAGCAGTTCCCCCCGGGGGCGCATTCAGCCCCAGCATTTT. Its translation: CASSSPRGRIQPQHF. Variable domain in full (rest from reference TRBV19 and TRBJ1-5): DGGITQSPKYLFRKEGQNVTLSCEQNLNHDAMYWYRQDPGQGLRLIYYSQIVNDFQKGDIAEGYSVSREKKESFPLTVTSAQKNPTAFYLCASSSPRGRIQPQHFGDGTRLSIL.

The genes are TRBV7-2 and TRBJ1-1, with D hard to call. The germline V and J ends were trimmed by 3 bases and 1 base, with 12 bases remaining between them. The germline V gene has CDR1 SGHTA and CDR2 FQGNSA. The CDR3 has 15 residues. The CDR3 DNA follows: TGTGCCAGCAGCTTTAACTTTGGGTGGAACACTGAAGCTTTCTTT. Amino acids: CASSFNFGWNTEAFF.

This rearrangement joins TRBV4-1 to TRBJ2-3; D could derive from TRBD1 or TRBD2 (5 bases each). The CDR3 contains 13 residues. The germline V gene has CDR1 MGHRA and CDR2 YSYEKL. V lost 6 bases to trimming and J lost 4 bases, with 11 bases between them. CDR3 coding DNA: TGCGCCAGCAGGATCGTGGGGGCAGATACGCAGTATTTT. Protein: CASRIVGADTQYF.

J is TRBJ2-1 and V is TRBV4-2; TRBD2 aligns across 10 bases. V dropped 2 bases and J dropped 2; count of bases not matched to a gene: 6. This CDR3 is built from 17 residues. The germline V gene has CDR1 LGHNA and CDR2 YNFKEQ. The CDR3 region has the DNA TGTGCCAGCAGCCAAAAAACTAGCGGGACCGCCTACAATGAGCAGTTCTTC. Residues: CASSQKTSGTAYNEQFF.

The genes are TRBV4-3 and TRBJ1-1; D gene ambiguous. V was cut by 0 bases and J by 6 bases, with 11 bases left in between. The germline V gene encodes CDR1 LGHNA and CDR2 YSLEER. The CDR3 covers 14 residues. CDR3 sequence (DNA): TGCGCCAGCAGCCAAGATTTTGGTTCGTCTGAAGCTTTCTTT. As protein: CASSQDFGSSEAFF.

For the CDR3, the DNA is TGCGCCAGCAGCTTGCCTCAGTCGGGGGCGGGGAGCGGGGCCAACGTCCTGACTTTC. As protein: CASSLPQSGAGSGANVLTF. The chain links TRBV5-1 to TRBJ2-6, with D possibly being TRBD1 or TRBD2 (6 bases each). The CDR3 covers 19 residues. The germline CDR1 and CDR2 sequences are SGHRS and YFSETQ. The V and J ends lost 1 base and 4 bases respectively, with 21 bases between them.

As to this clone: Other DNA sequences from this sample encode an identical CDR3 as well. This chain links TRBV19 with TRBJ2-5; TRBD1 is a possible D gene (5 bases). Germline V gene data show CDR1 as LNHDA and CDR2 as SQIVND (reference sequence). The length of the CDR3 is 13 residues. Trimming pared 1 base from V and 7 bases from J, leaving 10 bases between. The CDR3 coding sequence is TGTGCCAGTAGTATAGGGGGCGTCGGGACCCAGTACTTC. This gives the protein CASSIGGVGTQYF. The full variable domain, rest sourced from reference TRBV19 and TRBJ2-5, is DGGITQSPKYLFRKEGQNVTLSCEQNLNHDAMYWYRQDPGQGLRLIYYSQIVNDFQKGDIAEGYSVSREKKESFPLTVTSAQKNPTAFYLCASSIGGVGTQYFGPGTRLLVL.

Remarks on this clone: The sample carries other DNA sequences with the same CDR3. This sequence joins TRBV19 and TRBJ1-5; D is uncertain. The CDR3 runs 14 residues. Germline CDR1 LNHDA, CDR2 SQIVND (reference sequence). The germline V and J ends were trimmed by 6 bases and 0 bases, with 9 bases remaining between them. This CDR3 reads CASRAGYSNQPQHF. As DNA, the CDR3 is TGTGCCAGTAGGGCAGGATATAGCAATCAGCCCCAGCATTTT.

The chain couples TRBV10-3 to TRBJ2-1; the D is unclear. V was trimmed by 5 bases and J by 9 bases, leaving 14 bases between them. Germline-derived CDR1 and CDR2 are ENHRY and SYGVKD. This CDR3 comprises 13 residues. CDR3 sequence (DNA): TGTGCCATCAGTCCCGACCCTTTGGGTGAGCAGTTCTTC. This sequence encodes CAISPDPLGEQFF.

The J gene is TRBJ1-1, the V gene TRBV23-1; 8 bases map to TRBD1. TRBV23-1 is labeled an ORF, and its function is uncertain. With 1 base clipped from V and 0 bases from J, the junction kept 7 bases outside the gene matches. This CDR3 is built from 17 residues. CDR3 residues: CASSQFGTGQLNTEAFF. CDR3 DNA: TGCGCCAGCAGTCAATTTGGGACAGGACAGTTGAACACTGAAGCTTTCTTT.

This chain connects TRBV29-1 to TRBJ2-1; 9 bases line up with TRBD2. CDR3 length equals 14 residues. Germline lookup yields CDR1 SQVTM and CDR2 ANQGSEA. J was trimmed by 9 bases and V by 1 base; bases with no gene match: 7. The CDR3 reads CSVEGREGLGEQFF. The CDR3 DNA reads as TGCAGCGTTGAAGGGCGGGAGGGCCTTGGTGAGCAGTTCTTC.

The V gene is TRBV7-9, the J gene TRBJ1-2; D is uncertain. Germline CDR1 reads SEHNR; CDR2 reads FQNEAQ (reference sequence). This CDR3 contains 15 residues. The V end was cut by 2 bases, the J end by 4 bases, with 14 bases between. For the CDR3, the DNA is TGTGCCAGCAGCTTAATATTATCCGGGATCTATGGCTACACCTTC. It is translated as CASSLILSGIYGYTF.

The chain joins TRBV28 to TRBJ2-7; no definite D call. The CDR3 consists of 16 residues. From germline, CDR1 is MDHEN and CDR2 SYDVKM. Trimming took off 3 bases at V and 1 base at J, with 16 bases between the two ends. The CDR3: CASSFHPGRLSYEQYF. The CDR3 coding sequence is TGTGCCAGCAGTTTTCACCCGGGCAGACTTTCCTACGAGCAGTACTTC.

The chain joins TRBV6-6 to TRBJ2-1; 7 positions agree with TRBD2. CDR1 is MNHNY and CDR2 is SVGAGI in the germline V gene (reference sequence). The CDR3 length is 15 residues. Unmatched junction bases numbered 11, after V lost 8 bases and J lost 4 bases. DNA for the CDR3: TGTGCCAGCCTAGCGGCAGAGTTGGGGTACAATGAGCAGTTCTTC. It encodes CASLAAELGYNEQFF.

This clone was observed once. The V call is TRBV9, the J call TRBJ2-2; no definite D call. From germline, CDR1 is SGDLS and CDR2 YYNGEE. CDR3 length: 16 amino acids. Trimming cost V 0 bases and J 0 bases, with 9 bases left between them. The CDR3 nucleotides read TGTGCCAGCAGCGTAGTTGGACGGCCGAACACCGGGGAGCTGTTTTTT. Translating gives CASSVVGRPNTGELFF.

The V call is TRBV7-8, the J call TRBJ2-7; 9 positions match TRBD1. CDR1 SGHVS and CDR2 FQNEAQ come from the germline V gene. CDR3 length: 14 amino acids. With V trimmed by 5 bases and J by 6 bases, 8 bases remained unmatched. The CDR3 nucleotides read TGTGCCAGCAGCCCGGGACAGGGCTTTCTCGAGCAGTACTTC. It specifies CASSPGQGFLEQYF.

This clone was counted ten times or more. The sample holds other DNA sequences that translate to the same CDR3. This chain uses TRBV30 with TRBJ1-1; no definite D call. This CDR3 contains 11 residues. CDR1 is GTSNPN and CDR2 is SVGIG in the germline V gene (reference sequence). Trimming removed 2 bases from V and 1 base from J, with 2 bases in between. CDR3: CAWSRNTEAFF. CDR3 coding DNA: TGTGCCTGGAGTAGGAACACTGAAGCTTTCTTT.

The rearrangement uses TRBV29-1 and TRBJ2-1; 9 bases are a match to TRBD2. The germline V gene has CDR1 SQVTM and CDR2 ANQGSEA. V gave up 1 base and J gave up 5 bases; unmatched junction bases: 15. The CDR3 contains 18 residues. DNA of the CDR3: TGCAGCGTTGAAGGGCTTAACATAGCGGGAGCTTCCCACAATGAGCAGTTCTTC. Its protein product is CSVEGLNIAGASHNEQFF.

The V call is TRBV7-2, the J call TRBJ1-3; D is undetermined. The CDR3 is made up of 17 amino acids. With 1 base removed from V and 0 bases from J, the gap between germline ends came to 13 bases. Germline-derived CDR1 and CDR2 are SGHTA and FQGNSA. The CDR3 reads CASSLGPDFSSGNTIYF. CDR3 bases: TGTGCCAGCAGCTTAGGACCCGACTTTTCCTCTGGAAACACCATATATTTT.

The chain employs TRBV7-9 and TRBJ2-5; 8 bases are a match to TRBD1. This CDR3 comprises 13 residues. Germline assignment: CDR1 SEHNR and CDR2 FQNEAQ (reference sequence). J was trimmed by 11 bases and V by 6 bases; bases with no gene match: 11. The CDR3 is CASRPGQDLTQYF. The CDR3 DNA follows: TGTGCCAGCAGACCGGGACAGGACTTAACTCAGTACTTC.

The chain's CDR3 is CSASIFAEQYF. The CDR3 region has the DNA TGCAGTGCTAGTATATTCGCCGAGCAGTACTTC. The rearrangement joins TRBV20-1 to TRBJ2-7; D gene unclear. The CDR3 runs to 11 residues. Trimming stripped 3 bases from V and 6 bases from J, with 9 bases between. In germline, CDR1 is DFQATT, CDR2 SNEGSKA (reference sequence).

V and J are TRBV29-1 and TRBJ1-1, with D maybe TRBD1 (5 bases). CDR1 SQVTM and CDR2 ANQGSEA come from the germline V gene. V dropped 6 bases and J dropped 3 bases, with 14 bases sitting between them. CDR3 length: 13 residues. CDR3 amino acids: CSVLRGGDTEAFF. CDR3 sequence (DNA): TGCAGCGTCCTGAGGGGTGGTGACACTGAAGCTTTCTTT.

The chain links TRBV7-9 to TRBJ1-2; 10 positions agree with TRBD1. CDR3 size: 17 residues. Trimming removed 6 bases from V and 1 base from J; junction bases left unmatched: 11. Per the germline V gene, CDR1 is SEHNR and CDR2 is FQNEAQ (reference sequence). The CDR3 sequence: CASREPGQGINNYGYTF. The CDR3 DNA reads TGTGCCAGCAGGGAACCGGGACAGGGGATAAATAACTATGGCTACACCTTC.

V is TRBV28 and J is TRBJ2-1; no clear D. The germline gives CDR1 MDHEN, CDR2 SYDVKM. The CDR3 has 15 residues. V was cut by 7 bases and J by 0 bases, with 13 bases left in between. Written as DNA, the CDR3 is TGTGCCAGCACCCTGTGGGCAGACTCCTACAATGAGCAGTTCTTC. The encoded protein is CASTLWADSYNEQFF.

The CDR3 loop is CAISESIGDLPTKNIQYF. CDR3 bases: TGTGCCATCAGTGAGTCGATCGGGGACCTTCCAACCAAAAACATTCAGTACTTC. This sequence joins TRBV10-3 and TRBJ2-4, with D perhaps being TRBD1 or TRBD2 (5 bases each). Germline assignment: CDR1 ENHRY and CDR2 SYGVKD. Trimming shortened V by 0 bases and J by 2 bases, and 17 bases separated the two germline ends. The CDR3 consists of 18 residues.

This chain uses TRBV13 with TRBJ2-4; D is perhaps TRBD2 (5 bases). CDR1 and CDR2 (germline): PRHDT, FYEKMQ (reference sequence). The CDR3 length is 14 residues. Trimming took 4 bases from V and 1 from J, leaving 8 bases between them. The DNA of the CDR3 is TGTGCCAGCAGCTGGGGAGAGGCCAAAAACATTCAGTACTTC. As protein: CASSWGEAKNIQYF.